These T cell receptor beta chains were read from a single sample in a study of T-cell reconstitution after alpha-beta-depleted transplantation in children. TCRdb passed the PCR reads through MiXCR, listing each CDR3 protein once. The sample lists hundreds of thousands of distinct CDR3 sequences; roughly 14% were seen once. Sequencing was performed on PBMCs, taken from the stem cell graft. All receptors derive from a human donor who donated a stem cell graft to a child with Fanconi anemia. The CDR3 runs from the conserved cysteine through the conserved F or W. The D gene is left open where the match is weak. Expanded clones are given a class, and other clones once, few, many or no size at all.

TGCAGCGTTGAAGTGACCCGGACAGGGAAGGCGCAGTATTTT,CSVEVTRTGKAQYF,many,TRBD1,TRBJ2-3,TRBV29-1
TGTGCCAGCAGCTTTACGACAGGCTCCTACAATGAGCAGTTCTTC,CASSFTTGSYNEQFF,many,-,TRBJ2-1,TRBV5-5
TGTGCCAGCAGCGAGGAAGAATGGAGTCAGCCCCAGCATTTT,CASSEEEWSQPQHF,-,-,TRBJ1-5,TRBV6-2/TRBV6-3
TGTGCCAGCAGCCTAGTGCACACTGAAGCTTTCTTT,CASSLVHTEAFF,-,-,TRBJ1-1,TRBV11-2
TGTGCCAGCACCGGGGCAGATACGCAGTATTTT,CASTGADTQYF,many,-,TRBJ2-3,TRBV7-9
TGTGCCAGCTCACCACCGTCGGGTTGGGGCTACGAGCAGTACTTC,CASSPPSGWGYEQYF,-,-,TRBJ2-7,TRBV18
TGTGCCATCGGAACCCGGACTAGCGGGGGGTCAAACGGGGAGCTGTTTTTT,CAIGTRTSGGSNGELFF,-,TRBD2,TRBJ2-2,TRBV10-3
TGTGCCAGCAGCTTGGAACTAGCGACCAATGAGCAGTTCTTC,CASSLELATNEQFF,-,TRBD2,TRBJ2-1,TRBV5-5
TGTGCCAGCAGCCAAGTCGAGTTTCTTGAGCAGTTCTTC,CASSQVEFLEQFF,-,-,TRBJ2-1,TRBV3-1
TGTGCCAGCAGCTTGAGTTTAACACGGGGTCAGCCCCAGCATTTT,CASSLSLTRGQPQHF,-,-,TRBJ1-5,TRBV5-6
TGTGCCAGCAGCAGGAGGACAGGGCGGGAAAAACTGTTTTTT,CASSRRTGREKLFF,few,TRBD1,TRBJ1-4,TRBV27
TGTGCCAGCAGCCAAGACCGTCTGGAGCAGTTCTTC,CASSQDRLEQFF,many,-,TRBJ2-1,TRBV4-2
TGTGCCAGCAGCCAAGATGAGGACAATGAGCAGTTCTTC,CASSQDEDNEQFF,-,-,TRBJ2-1,TRBV4-2
TGTGCCACCGGCCGGGACTACGGGGATGAGCAGTTCTTC,CATGRDYGDEQFF,few,TRBD2,TRBJ2-1,TRBV5-5
TGTGCCAGCAGAACACGAGAAGGCCTCGGGATGAACACTGAAGCTTTCTTT,CASRTREGLGMNTEAFF,-,-,TRBJ1-1,TRBV5-5
TGTGCCAGCAGCCAAGTAAGCTTAAGGGATACTGAAGCTTTCTTT,CASSQVSLRDTEAFF,few,-,TRBJ1-1,TRBV4-2
TGTGCCAGCAGCCGGACAGCCCTCGTGGTGGACACTGAAGCTTTCTTT,CASSRTALVVDTEAFF,-,-,TRBJ1-1,TRBV14
TGTGCCAGCAGTTTTAGGGGGCTGAATACGCAGTATTTT,CASSFRGLNTQYF,many,TRBD1,TRBJ2-3,TRBV12-3/TRBV12-4
TGTGCCAGCAGCATCGCAGGGAGGCAGTTCTTC,CASSIAGRQFF,once,-,TRBJ2-1,TRBV25-1
TGTGCCAGCGCTGGGGGCGTTCGGGGTCAGCCCCAGCATTTT,CASAGGVRGQPQHF,-,-,TRBJ1-5,TRBV6-5
TGCGCCAGCAGCTCCGGGACAGGGGACACAGATACGCAGTATTTT,CASSSGTGDTDTQYF,few,TRBD1,TRBJ2-3,TRBV5-1
TGCAGCGCCACCAGAGACACCGGGGAGCTGTTTTTT,CSATRDTGELFF,many,-,TRBJ2-2,TRBV29-1
TGTGCCACCAGCAGAGACCACAGGCCGGGGGCTGAAGCTTTCTTT,CATSRDHRPGAEAFF,many,-,TRBJ1-1,TRBV15
TGTGCCAGCAGCTTAGCACAGGGGGGCGGCTATGGCTACACCTTC,CASSLAQGGGYGYTF,many,TRBD1,TRBJ1-2,TRBV7-9
TGTGCCAGCAGCCAAGAATGGGCCCCAGATACGCAGTATTTT,CASSQEWAPDTQYF,many,-,TRBJ2-3,TRBV4-2
TGTGCCAGCAGCCCCTTGGGTACTTCAACTAATGAAAAACTGTTTTTT,CASSPLGTSTNEKLFF,-,-,TRBJ1-4,TRBV7-9
TGCAGTGCTAGACGATCGGACGGATATCAGCCCCAGCATTTT,CSARRSDGYQPQHF,few,-,TRBJ1-5,TRBV20-1
TGTGCCAGCAGCCAAGCGGGGGGGCGTTGGGATGAGCAGTTCTTC,CASSQAGGRWDEQFF,-,TRBD2,TRBJ2-1,TRBV4-2
TGTGCCAGCAGCCAAGGTTTTCAGCTTAACACTGAAGCTTTCTTT,CASSQGFQLNTEAFF,-,-,TRBJ1-1,TRBV3-1
TGTGCCAGCAGTCGGGGGCTATTTGTGGAGACCCAGTACTTC,CASSRGLFVETQYF,-,-,TRBJ2-5,TRBV12-3/TRBV12-4
TGTGCCAGCAGCTCCTGGGGGGTGACAGATACGCAGTATTTT,CASSSWGVTDTQYF,-,-,TRBJ2-3,TRBV7-2
TGTGCCAGCAGCTTAAGGGCAGTCATGAACACTGAAGCTTTCTTT,CASSLRAVMNTEAFF,many,-,TRBJ1-1,TRBV7-2
TGTGCCAGCAGTTTACAGGGAGTGGATTCACCCCTCCACTTT,CASSLQGVDSPLHF,-,-,TRBJ1-6,TRBV7-2